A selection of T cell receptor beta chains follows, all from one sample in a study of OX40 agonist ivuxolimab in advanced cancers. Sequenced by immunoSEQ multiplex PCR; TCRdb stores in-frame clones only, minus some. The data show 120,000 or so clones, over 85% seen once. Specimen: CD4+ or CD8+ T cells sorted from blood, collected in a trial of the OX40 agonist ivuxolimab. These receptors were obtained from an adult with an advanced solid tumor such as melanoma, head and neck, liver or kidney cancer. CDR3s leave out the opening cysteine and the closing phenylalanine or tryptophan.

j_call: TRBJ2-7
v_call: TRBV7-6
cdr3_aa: ASSLAAGLAAPPYEQY

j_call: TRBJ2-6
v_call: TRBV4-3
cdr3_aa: ASSLSRNSGANVLT

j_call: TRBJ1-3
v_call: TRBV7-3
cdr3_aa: ASSLRGTASPDGNTIY

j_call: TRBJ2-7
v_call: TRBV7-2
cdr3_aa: ASQKLRAGPYEQY

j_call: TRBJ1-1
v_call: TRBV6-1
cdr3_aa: ASTPGINTEAF

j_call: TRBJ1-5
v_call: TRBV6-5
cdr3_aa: ASSLAAGNNRQPQH

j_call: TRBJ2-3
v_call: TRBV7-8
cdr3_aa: ASRHDRVGPDTQY

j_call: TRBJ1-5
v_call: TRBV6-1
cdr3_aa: ASSNGRGLKSH

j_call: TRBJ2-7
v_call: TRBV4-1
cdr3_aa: ASSQSLQGASEQY

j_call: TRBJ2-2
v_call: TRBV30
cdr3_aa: AWSAGARTGELF

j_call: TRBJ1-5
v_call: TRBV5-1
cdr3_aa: ASSPDVQVGQPQH

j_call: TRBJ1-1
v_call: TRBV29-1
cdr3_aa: SVGTRNTEAF

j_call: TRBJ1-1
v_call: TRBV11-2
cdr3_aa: ASSSWTGGMNTEAF

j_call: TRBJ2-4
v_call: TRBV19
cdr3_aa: ASSLRDRPNIQY

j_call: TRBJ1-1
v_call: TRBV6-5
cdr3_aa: ATRRVNTEAF

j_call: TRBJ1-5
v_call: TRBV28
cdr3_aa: ASRDGKQPQH

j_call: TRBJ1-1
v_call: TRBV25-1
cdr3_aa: ASSEPGGFTEAF

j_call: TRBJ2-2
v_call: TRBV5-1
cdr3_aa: ASSSNEGGELF

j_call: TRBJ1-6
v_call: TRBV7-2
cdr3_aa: ASSLRSSPLH

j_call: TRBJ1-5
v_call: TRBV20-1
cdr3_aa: SASKDQPQH

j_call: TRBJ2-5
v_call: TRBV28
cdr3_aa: ASSFRAGRGETQY

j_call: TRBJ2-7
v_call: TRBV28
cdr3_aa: ASSPGGGDSSYEQY

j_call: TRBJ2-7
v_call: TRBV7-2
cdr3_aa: ASSFGSSDYEQY

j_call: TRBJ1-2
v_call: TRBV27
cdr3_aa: ASSLTWRGTADGYT

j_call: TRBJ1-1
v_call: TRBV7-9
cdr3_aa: ASSLFLDSEAF

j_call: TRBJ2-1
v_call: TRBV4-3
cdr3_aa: ASSQDIVQRLYNKQF

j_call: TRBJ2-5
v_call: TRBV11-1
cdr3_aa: ASSLGLSETQY

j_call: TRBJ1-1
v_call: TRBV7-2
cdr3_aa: ASSPIEEGTEAF

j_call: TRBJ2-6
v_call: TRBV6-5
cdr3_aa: ASSTGGPLNVLT

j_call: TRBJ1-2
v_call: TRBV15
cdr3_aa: ATSSRKGADGYT

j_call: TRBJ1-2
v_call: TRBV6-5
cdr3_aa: ASSPTGYGYT

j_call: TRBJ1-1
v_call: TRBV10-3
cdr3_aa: AISKPGQVGTEAF

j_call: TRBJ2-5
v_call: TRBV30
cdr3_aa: AWSLVGLAVQRGTQY

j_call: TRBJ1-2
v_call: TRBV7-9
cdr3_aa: ASSLADGEGGYT

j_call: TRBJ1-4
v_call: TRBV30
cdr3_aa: AWSAEGWGEKLF

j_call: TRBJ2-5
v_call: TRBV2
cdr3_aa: ASSEVRGLETQY

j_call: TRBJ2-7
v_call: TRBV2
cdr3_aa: ASSTDRESEQY

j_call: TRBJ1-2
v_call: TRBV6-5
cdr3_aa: ASSYSGGSDNGYT

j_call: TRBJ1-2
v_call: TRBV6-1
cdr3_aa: ASSEPPGQVNGYT

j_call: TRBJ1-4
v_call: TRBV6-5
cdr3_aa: ASSSTREEKLF

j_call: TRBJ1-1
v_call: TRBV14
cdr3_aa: ASSQGARTGRILRTEAF

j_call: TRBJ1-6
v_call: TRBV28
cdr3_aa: ASSPGQTFSPLH

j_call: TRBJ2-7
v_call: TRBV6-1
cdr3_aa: ASSDQPYEQY

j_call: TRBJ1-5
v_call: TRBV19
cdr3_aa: ASSIGDVGNQPQH